Shown below are 6 T cell receptor beta chains from a single sample sequenced in a study of T cell repertoires in ileal Crohn's disease. The assay was immunoSEQ multiplex PCR, and TCRdb's table has in-frame clones only and misses some. The sample shows around 4,100 clones, 76% of them seen only once. The source material was ileal tissue. The receptors were gathered from an adult with Crohn's disease.

The CDR3 loop is CASSPSGTRLNTEAFF. DNA for the CDR3: TGTGCCAGCTCGCCGAGTGGGACTAGGTTGAACACTGAAGCTTTCTTT. This sequence joins TRBV18 and TRBJ1-1, with D maybe TRBD1 (5 bases). V shed 6 bases and J shed 0 bases, with 17 bases lying between them. CDR1 KGHSH and CDR2 LQKENI come from the germline V gene. The CDR3 length is 16 residues.

The chain couples TRBV11-2 to TRBJ2-5, with 11 positions matching TRBD2. CDR3 length: 14 amino acids. Germline loops: CDR1 SGHAT, CDR2 FQNNGV. J was trimmed by 2 bases and V by 5 bases; bases with no gene match: 1. Here the CDR3 DNA reads TGTGCCAGCAGCCGACTAGCGGGACAAGAGACCCAGTACTTC. Amino acid sequence: CASSRLAGQETQYF. The full variable domain, in which reference TRBV11-2 and TRBJ2-5 provide the parts outside the CDR3, is EAGVAQSPRYKIIEKRQSVAFWCNPISGHATLYWYQQILGQGPKLLIQFQNNGVVDDSQLPKDRFSAERLKGVDSTLKIQPAKLEDSAVYLCASSRLAGQETQYFGPGTRLLVL.

The V call is TRBV2, the J call TRBJ2-3; maybe TRBD1 (6 bases). CDR3 length: 12 residues. Trimming took off 0 bases at V and 8 bases at J, with 6 bases between the two ends. Germline loops: CDR1 SNHLY, CDR2 FYNNEI. The CDR3 here is CASSEARGTQYF. In nucleotides, the CDR3 is TGTGCCAGCAGTGAAGCCAGGGGTACGCAGTATTTT.

The chain links TRBV7-2 to TRBJ2-7, with 14 bases identical to TRBD2. V was pared by 4 bases and J by 7 bases, with 9 bases of the junction left unmatched. The CDR3 has 16 residues. Germline values: CDR1 SGHTA, CDR2 FQGNSA. CDR3 sequence: CASSSGLAGVATEQYF. The CDR3 DNA reads as TGTGCCAGCAGCTCGGGACTAGCGGGGGTTGCTACGGAGCAGTACTTC. The complete variable domain, with remaining parts taken from reference TRBV7-2 and TRBJ2-7, reads GAGVSQSPSNKVTEKGKDVELRCDPISGHTALYWYRQSLGQGLEFLIYFQGNSAPDKSGLPSDRFSAERTGGSVSTLTIQRTQQEDSAVYLCASSSGLAGVATEQYFGPGTRLTVT.

V and J are TRBV19 and TRBJ2-2; D is unresolved. The V and J ends lost 7 bases and 2 bases respectively, with 17 bases between them. The germline V gene encodes CDR1 LNHDA and CDR2 SQIVND (reference sequence). This CDR3 has 16 amino acids. DNA of the CDR3: TGTGCCAGTACATTCCGTGGGCAGGTCAACACCGGGGAGCTGTTTTTT. The encoded protein is CASTFRGQVNTGELFF.

V is TRBV7-2 and J is TRBJ1-2; 7 positions agree with TRBD1. Unmatched junction bases numbered 10, after V lost 5 bases and J lost 4 bases. The CDR3 is 15 residues long. The germline gives CDR1 SGHTA, CDR2 FQGNSA. The DNA for the CDR3 is TGTGCCAGCAGCGACAGGGCCTACCCCTCCTATGGCTACACCTTC. Its protein product is CASSDRAYPSYGYTF.